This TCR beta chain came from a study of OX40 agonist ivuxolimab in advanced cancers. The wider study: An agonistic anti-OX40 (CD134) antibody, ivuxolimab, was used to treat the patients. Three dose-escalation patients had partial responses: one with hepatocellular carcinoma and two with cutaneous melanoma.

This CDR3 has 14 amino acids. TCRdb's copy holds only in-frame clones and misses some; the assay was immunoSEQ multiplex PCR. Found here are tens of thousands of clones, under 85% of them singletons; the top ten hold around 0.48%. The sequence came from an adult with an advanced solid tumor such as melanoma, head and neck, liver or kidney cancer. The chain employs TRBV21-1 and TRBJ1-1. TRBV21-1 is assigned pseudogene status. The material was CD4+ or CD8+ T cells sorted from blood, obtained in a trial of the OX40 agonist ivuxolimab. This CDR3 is CASSKMTGLTEAFF. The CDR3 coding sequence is TGTGCCAGCAGCAAGATGACGGGGCTCACTGAAGCTTTCTTT.